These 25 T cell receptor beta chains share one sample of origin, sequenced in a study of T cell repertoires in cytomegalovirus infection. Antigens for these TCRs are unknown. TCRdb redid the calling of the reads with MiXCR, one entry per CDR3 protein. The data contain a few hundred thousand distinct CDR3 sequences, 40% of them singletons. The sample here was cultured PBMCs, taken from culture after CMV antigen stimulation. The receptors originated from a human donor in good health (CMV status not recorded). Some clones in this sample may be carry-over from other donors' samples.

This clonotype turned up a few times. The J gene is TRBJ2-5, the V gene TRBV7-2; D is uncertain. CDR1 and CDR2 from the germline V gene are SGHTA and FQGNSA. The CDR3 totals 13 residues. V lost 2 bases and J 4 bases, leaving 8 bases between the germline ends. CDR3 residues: CASSLMWGETQYF. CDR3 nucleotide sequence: TGTGCCAGCAGCTTAATGTGGGGAGAGACCCAGTACTTC. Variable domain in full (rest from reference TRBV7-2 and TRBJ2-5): GAGVSQSPSNKVTEKGKDVELRCDPISGHTALYWYRQSLGQGLEFLIYFQGNSAPDKSGLPSDRFSAERTGGSVSTLTIQRTQQEDSAVYLCASSLMWGETQYFGPGTRLLVL.

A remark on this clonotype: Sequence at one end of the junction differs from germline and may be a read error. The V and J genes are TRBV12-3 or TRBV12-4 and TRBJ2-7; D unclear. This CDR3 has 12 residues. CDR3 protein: CASSLAGDEQYF. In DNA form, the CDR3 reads TGTGCCAGCAGCTTAGCTGGGGACGAGCAGTACTTC.

The CDR3 coding sequence is TGTGCCAGCACTGACAGCTACACTGAAGCTTTCTTT. Its protein product is CASTDSYTEAFF. The chain links TRBV6-2 or TRBV6-3 to TRBJ1-1, with a weak D call TRBD1 (5 bases). V was clipped by 7 bases and J by 3 bases, with 9 bases between them. From germline, CDR1 is MNHEY and CDR2 SVGEGT. The CDR3 length is 12 residues.

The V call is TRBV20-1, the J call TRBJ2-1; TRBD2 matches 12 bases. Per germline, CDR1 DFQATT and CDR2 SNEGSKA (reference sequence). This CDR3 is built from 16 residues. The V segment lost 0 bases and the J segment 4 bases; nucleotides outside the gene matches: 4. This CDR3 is CSARDPLAGGYNEQFF. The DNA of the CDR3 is TGCAGTGCTAGAGATCCCCTAGCGGGAGGGTACAATGAGCAGTTCTTC.

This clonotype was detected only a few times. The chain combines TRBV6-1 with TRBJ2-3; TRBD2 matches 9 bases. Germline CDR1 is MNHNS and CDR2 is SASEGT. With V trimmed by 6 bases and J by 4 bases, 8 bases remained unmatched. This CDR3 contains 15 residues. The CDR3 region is CASSWSGGWSDTQYF. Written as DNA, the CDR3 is TGTGCCAGCAGCTGGAGCGGGGGGTGGTCAGATACGCAGTATTTT.

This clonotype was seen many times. The CDR3 loop is CASSLRQGGVGYGYTF. Here the CDR3 DNA reads TGTGCCAGCAGCTTACGGCAGGGGGGAGTCGGCTATGGCTACACCTTC. The chain carries TRBV7-2 and TRBJ1-2; 7 nucleotides align to TRBD1. CDR1 is SGHTA, CDR2 FQGNSA, per germline. This CDR3 has 16 residues. The junction had 10 bases not matched to a gene; V was cut back by 2 bases and J by 4 bases.

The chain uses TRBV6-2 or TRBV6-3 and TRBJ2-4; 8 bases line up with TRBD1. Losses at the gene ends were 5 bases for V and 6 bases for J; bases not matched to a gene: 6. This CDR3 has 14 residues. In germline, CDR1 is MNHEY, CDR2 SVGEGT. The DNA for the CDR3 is TGTGCCAGCAGTCCCCGGGACAGGATAAACATTCAGTACTTC. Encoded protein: CASSPRDRINIQYF.

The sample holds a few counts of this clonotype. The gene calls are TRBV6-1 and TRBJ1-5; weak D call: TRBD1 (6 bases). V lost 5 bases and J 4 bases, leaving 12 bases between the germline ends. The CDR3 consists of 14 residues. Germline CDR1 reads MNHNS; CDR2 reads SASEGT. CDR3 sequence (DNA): TGTGCCAGCAGTCGTACAGGGTGGAATCAGCCCCAGCATTTT. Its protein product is CASSRTGWNQPQHF.

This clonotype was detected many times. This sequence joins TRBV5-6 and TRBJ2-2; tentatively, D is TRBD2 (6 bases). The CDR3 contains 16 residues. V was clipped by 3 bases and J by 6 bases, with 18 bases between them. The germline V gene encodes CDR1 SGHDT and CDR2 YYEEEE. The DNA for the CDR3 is TGTGCCAGCAGCTATGGTAGCGGCGTCAGGGCCGGGGAGCTGTTTTTT. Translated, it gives CASSYGSGVRAGELFF.

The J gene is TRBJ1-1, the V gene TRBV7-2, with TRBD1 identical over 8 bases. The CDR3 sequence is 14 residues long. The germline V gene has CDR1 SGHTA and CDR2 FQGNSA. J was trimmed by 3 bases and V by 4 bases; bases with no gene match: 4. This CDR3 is CASSSGQAHTEAFF. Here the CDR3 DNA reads TGTGCCAGCAGCTCGGGACAGGCCCACACTGAAGCTTTCTTT.

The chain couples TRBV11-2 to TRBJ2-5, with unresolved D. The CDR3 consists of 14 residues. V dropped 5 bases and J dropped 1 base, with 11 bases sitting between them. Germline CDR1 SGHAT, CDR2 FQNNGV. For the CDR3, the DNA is TGTGCCAGCAGCCTCATATACCTCCAAGAGACCCAGTACTTC. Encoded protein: CASSLIYLQETQYF.

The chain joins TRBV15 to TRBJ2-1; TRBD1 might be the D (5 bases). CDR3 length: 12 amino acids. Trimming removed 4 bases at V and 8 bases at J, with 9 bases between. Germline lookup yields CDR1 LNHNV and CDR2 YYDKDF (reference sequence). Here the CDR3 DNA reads TGTGCCACCAGCACCGACAGCCATGAGCAGTTCTTC. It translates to CATSTDSHEQFF.

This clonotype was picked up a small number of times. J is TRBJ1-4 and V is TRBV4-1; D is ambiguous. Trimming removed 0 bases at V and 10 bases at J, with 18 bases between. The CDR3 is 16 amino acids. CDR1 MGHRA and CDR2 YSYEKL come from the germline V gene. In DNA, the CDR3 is TGCGCCAGCAGCCAAGATTTGAGGTCCCGCGAAAGAAAACTGTTTTTT. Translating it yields CASSQDLRSRERKLFF.

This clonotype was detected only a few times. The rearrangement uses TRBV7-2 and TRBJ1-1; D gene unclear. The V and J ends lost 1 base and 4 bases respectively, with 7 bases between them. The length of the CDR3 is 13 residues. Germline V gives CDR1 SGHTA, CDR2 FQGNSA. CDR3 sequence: CASSLDLVTEAFF. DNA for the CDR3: TGTGCCAGCAGCTTAGATTTGGTCACTGAAGCTTTCTTT.

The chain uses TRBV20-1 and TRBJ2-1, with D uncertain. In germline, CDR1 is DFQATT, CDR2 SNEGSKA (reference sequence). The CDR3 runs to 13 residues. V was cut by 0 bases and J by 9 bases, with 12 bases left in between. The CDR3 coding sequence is TGCAGTGCTAGAGATAGCCTGGCCGGTGAGCAGTTCTTC. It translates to CSARDSLAGEQFF.

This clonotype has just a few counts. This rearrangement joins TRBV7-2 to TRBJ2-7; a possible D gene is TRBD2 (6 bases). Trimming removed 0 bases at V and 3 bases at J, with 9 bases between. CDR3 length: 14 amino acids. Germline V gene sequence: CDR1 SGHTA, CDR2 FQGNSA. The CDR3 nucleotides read TGTGCCAGCAGCTTAGCGGCGGGGAACTACGAGCAGTACTTC. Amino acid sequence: CASSLAAGNYEQYF.

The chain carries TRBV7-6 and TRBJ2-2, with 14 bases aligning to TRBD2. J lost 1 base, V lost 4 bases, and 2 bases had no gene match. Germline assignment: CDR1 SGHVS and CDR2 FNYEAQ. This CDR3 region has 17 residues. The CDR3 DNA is TGTGCCAGCAGCTGGGGGACTAGCGGGAGGAACACCGGGGAGCTGTTTTTT. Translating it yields CASSWGTSGRNTGELFF.

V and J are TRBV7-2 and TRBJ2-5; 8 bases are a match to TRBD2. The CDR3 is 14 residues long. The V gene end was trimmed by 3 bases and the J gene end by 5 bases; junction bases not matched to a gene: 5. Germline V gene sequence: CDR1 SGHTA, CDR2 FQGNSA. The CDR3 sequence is CASSFGGAGETQYF. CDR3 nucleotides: TGTGCCAGCAGCTTCGGGGGGGCCGGTGAGACCCAGTACTTC.

The CDR3 here is CASSLGSISYNEQFF. CDR3 DNA sequence: TGCGCCAGCAGCCTGGGTTCTATCTCCTACAATGAGCAGTTCTTC. V and J are TRBV4-1 and TRBJ2-1; D remains unclear. The CDR3 loop spans 15 amino acids. Germline-derived CDR1 and CDR2 are MGHRA and YSYEKL. Trimming shortened V by 4 bases and J by 0 bases, and 10 bases separated the two germline ends.

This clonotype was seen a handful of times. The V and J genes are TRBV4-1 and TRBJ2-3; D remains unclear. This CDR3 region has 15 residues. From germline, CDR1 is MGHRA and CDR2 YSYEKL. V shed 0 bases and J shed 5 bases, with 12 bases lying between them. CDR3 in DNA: TGCGCCAGCAGCCAAGATCTTCCTAGAGGAGATACGCAGTATTTT. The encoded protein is CASSQDLPRGDTQYF.

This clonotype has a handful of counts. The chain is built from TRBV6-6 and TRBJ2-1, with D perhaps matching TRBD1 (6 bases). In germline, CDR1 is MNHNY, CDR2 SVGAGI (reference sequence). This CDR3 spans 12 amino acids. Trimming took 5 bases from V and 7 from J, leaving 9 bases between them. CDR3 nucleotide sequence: TGTGCCAGCAGTACCAGGGGAAATGAGCAGTTCTTC. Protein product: CASSTRGNEQFF.

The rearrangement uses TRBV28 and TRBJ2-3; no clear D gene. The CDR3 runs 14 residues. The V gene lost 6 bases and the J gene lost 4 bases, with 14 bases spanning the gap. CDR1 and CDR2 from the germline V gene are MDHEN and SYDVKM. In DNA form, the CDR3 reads TGTGCCAGCAGCCTTCGAAAAAGATCAGATACGCAGTATTTT. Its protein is CASSLRKRSDTQYF.

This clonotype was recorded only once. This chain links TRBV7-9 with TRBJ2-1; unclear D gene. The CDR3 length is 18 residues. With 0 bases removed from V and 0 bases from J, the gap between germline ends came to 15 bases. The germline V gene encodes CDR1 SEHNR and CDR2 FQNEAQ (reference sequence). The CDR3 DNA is TGTGCCAGCAGCTTAGCGAAGGCAGCCAGGAGCTCCTACAATGAGCAGTTCTTC. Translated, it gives CASSLAKAARSSYNEQFF.

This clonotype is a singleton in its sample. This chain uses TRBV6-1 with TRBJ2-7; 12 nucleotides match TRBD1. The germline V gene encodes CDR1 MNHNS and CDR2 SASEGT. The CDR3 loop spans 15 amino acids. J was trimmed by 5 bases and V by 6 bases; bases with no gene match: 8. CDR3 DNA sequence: TGTGCCAGCAGGAGCACCGGGACAGGGGGCCACGAGCAGTACTTC. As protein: CASRSTGTGGHEQYF.

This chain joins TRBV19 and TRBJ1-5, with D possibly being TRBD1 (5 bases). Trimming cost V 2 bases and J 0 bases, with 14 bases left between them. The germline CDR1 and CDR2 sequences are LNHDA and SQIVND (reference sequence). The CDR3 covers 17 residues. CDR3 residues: CASSIRGNLYSNQPQHF. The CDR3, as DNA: TGTGCCAGTAGTATAAGGGGAAACCTCTATAGCAATCAGCCCCAGCATTTT.